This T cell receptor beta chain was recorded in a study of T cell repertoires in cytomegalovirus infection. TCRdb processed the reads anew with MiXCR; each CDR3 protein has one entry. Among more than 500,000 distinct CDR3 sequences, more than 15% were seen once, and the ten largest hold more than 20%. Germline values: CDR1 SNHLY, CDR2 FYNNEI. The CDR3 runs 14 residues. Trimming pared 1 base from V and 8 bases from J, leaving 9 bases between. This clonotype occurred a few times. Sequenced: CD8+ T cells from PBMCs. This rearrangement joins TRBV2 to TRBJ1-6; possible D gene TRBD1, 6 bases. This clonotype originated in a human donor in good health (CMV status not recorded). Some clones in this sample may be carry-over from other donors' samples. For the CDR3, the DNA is TGTGCCAGCAGTGAAGACAGGGAGGATTCACCCCTCCACTTT. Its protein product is CASSEDREDSPLHF.